The present T cell receptor beta chain was sequenced within a study of cytomegalovirus exposure and HLA in healthy donors listed by TCRdb under 2017. Turning to the overall study: In an earlier analysis of some 610 of the donors, roughly 300 Gb of sequence data and 117 million unique TCR beta sequences from roughly 200 million T cells were reported. The number of typed donors differed by locus: roughly 629-640 for A, B, C, DRB1 and DQB1; about 520 for DQA1; some 590 for DPA1; and some 470 for DPB1. The study combined high-throughput TCR immunosequencing, statistical association of individual TCRs with disease status, and machine learning to predict cytomegalovirus infection status. To study patterns of TCR occurrence, a later analysis re-analyzed previously published TCR beta repertoires from 666 donors and added high-resolution HLA genotyping. To decide whether each TCR beta V gene segment behaved as functional or pseudogenic, an earlier analysis of 587 of the donors relied on high-throughput TCR beta sequencing. Among the roughly 380 genotyped donors, about 85% belonged to the genetic ancestry cluster associated with self-reported Caucasian donors. Donor age, sex, ethnicity and CMV serostatus were compiled together with the repertoire data. In addition to the first cohort of hundreds of subjects, a separate validation cohort of 120 different subjects was used. The study was designed to test whether signatures of past pathogen exposure could be identified by cataloging public T cell receptors. An early release that covered some 640 HLA-typed donors contained approximately 300 gigabases of sequencing data and roughly 84 million unique TCR sequences. Genome-wide SNP genotypes for about 60% of the roughly 700 donors were used in a later genetic analysis, which treated that subset as a discovery cohort. On average, 235,054 unique TCR beta nucleotide sequences were sequenced per donor among fewer than 500 genotyped donors of the cohort, with 15% to 20% of those sequences being non-productive. Class I and class II HLA loci were covered by the typing at four-digit resolution. Every discovery cohort repertoire had been produced on one sequencing platform. Because of strong linkage in the cohort, roughly five DR-DQ haplotypes were treated as single units for association and clustering. Rather than using new phenotypic data, the later analysis identified candidate immune exposures from TCR beta sequences and from how often those sequences occurred across donors. Using immunosequencing, the study profiled T cell repertoires from 550 to 750 subjects and related those repertoires to cytomegalovirus serostatus. The paper as a whole reports these results and caveats: A further reported finding was that TCR beta sequences accurately predicted the HLA-A and HLA-B alleles for most subjects in the first cohort. Strong co-occurrence of HLA alleles, especially DR and DQ, made assigning TCR associations to individual alleles difficult. For the cohort, immune exposure information was limited to CMV serostatus. Three of the identified cytomegalovirus-associated TCR beta chains were confirmed in vitro to be specific for cytomegalovirus antigens. V-gene and J-gene trimming of TCR beta chains was associated with a missense DCLRE1C variant in a later genetic analysis, and the association was replicated in an independent cohort. In a later analysis, HLA-associated TCR beta chains were found to be more clonally expanded and to have lower generation probabilities than equally common non-associated chains. Because HLA typing was unavailable for some donors at each locus, only the typed subset was used in association tests. Because the 87-base-pair reads could not distinguish some IMGT-functional V segments, including TRBV6-2 and TRBV6-3, those segments were excluded. The authors suggested that the approach could potentially be generalized to other disease states and immunological phenotypes. According to a later analysis, TCR association rates differed among HLA loci, with DRB1 alleles showing the most associated TCRs and HLA-C alleles showing the fewest. This cohort had only TCR beta chains sequenced, and the lack of alpha or paired-chain data limited which features could be detected. In a later analysis, most CMV-associated TCR beta chains were found to appear HLA-restricted, with HLA associations seemingly driven largely by CMV exposure. Across donors, most TCR sequences were observed very rarely, whereas some public TCRs were present in many individuals. The study gave a list of about 160 TCR beta chains associated with cytomegalovirus. In both the original and validation cohorts, the classifier was reported to diagnose cytomegalovirus status with high specificity and sensitivity. In an earlier analysis of more than 450 of the donors, most TCR beta V segments were observed in productive rearrangements about 87% or about 30% of the time, broadly matching IMGT annotations. At a false discovery rate of 0.05, a later analysis linked 16,951 TCR beta sequences to specific HLA alleles. A later analysis reported that several top co-occurrence clusters appeared linked to parvovirus B19, influenza, CMV and Epstein-Barr virus. Linkage disequilibrium might explain the correlated functional status among segregating V segments, but an unknown experimental factor could not be ruled out. Sequencing depth was assumed to be roughly uniform across donors in the presence/absence analyses, though that assumption may not hold. A later genetic analysis reported fewer N-insertions in productive TCRs among donors in an Asian-associated ancestry cluster than the roughly 670-donor mean. Because counts were too low, fewer than 20 rarely observed V segments, including chromosome 9 orphons, were excluded from the earlier analysis of fewer than 650 of the donors. A cluster of highly shared sequence variants was judged likely to represent a technical artifact of the sequencing pipeline.

In total, approximately 610 healthy bone marrow donors made up the cohort. Cohort members were all nominally healthy when sampled, although unrecorded immune exposures were likely present. The donor tested CMV seronegative and was one of the 352 seronegative cohort members. A peripheral blood sample was provided by each donor, and peripheral blood mononuclear cells were used for TCR beta sequencing. The Qiagen DNeasy Blood Extraction Kit was used to extract genomic DNA from the blood cell samples. The library was obtained by the immunoSEQ multiplex PCR assay. For the multiplex PCR, a mixture combining 60 forward primers for TCR Vbeta segments and 13 reverse primers for TCR Jbeta segments was used. Amplification of the CDR3 region of rearranged TCR beta genes was performed with a multiplex PCR assay on genomic DNA. The amplified TCR beta libraries were sequenced on the Illumina HiSeq System as 87-base-pair reads. In the paper's pipeline: A later analysis tallied 75 million to 95 million unique TCR beta chains across the 660 or so repertoires, and 10 million to 11 million of those chains were shared by two or more donors. Raw reads were error-corrected and collapsed into unique sequences by a nearest-neighbor algorithm in which closely related sequences were merged to remove PCR and sequencing errors. Alignment of CDR3 sequences to IMGT reference sequences was used to assign V, D and J gene segments. For a sequence to be retained, at least a six-nucleotide match to both a V gene segment and a J gene segment was required. A rearrangement was called productive if the CDR3 had no stop codons and remained in frame with V and J, and every other rearrangement was called non-productive. Following IMGT convention, CDR3 was defined as the stretch from the second conserved V-encoded cysteine up to the conserved J-encoded phenylalanine. Sequences without an unambiguous match to a single V gene segment were excluded from the earlier analysis of a few hundred of the donors. An earlier analysis of some 610 of the donors called V segments functional above 56.7% productive rearrangements and segregating when the between-donor standard deviation exceeded 5%. A statistical classification framework was built to diagnose cytomegalovirus status from the catalog of TCR beta chain sequences. V and J gene assignment, in a later analysis, came from comparing TCR nucleotide sequences with IMGT/GENE-DB human TR gene sequences. The TCRdist pipeline was used in a later analysis to assign CDR3 sequences and most-parsimonious VDJ recombination scenarios. A later analysis defined each TCR beta chain by its CDR3 amino acid sequence plus V-gene family, and excluded reads lacking a unique V-gene family. In a later analysis, 450 to 600 highly shared, low-generation-probability nucleotide sequences were removed to address suspected cross-contamination and a sequencing artifact. In a later analysis, a clonal expansion index for each public chain was calculated from normalized within-repertoire ranks of inferred template counts. A later analysis computed generation probabilities with a VDJ recombination model fitted to out-of-frame rearrangements, and checked the results against IGoR. Hypergeometric tests were used in a later analysis to score TCR-TCR, TCR-HLA and TCR-CMV co-occurrence, with a repertoire-size bias correction applied to the TCR pairs. In a later analysis, false discovery rates were estimated by permuting HLA or CMV assignments 20 times. In a later analysis, co-occurring TCRs were grouped using DBSCAN, with TCRdist sequence similarity added in when clustering inside HLA-allele-positive subsets. Co-occurrence clustering excluded repertoires with fewer than 30,000 or more than 120,000 public chains, plus five with anomalous nucleotide sharing. TCRdb re-hosts the immuneACCESS table, in-frame sequences only. Its copies lack some clones; in the studies checked, an unresolved V gene accounts for under half of them, and the cause for the rest is not known. V, J and clone size reflect that table, while D and trimming were determined from the DNA. For this sample the table gives 150,000 or so clones, of which 74% were detected only once. The ten largest clones take up 5.5% to 8% of the sample.

Concerning this clone itself: This clone's antigen is unknown. One end of the junction is discordant with germline, which a read error may explain.

The CDR3 numbers 15 residues from cysteine through phenylalanine. Here the CDR3 DNA is all that survives: 45 bases in frame from base 1. CDR1 and CDR2 are read off the germline V gene (reference sequence) as LNHNV and YYDKDF. Input material: PBMCs. This TCR derives from a male donor in good health and CMV-seronegative. This chain joins TRBV15 to TRBJ1-5, with TRBD1 perhaps the D gene, on 6 matching bases. The CDR3 corresponds to CATSRDKQGYQPQHF. At the DNA level, the sequence is TGTGCCACCAGTAGAGATAAACAGGGATATCAGCCCCAGCATTTT.